The 21 T cell receptor beta chains given below trace back to one sample, sequenced in a study of shared clonotypes between healthy human individuals. Only in-frame clones appear in the TCRdb table, and some are missing; sequencing was by immunoSEQ multiplex PCR. Of approximately 720,000 clones detected, about two thirds appear once; the ten largest clones hold under 2%. Material for sequencing was memory CD4+ T cells sorted from blood. Subset of the sample: CD45RA-negative fraction. The receptors stem from a woman in her twenties or thirties in good health.

The chain joins TRBV28 to TRBJ2-5, with D possibly matching TRBD1 (6 bases). Germline lookup yields CDR1 MDHEN and CDR2 SYDVKM. The CDR3 length is 13 residues. V was pared by 10 bases and J by 5 bases, with 17 bases between. The CDR3 DNA follows: TGTGCCACCCTCTCGACAGGACTGGAGACCCAGTACTTC. Protein: CATLSTGLETQYF.

The rearrangement links TRBV6-4 to TRBJ2-3, with 11 bases matching TRBD2. Germline lookup yields CDR1 MRHNA and CDR2 SNTAGT. Losses at the gene ends were 4 bases for V and 0 bases for J; bases not matched to a gene: 3. This CDR3 has 16 amino acids. Here the CDR3 reads CASSAGTSGSTDTQYF. The DNA for the CDR3 is TGTGCCAGCAGTGCGGGGACTAGCGGTAGCACAGATACGCAGTATTTT.

This clone was counted only a few times. This chain connects TRBV19 to TRBJ2-3; weak D call: TRBD1 (5 bases). V lost 0 bases and J lost 3, with 16 bases in between. Germline CDR1 and CDR2: LNHDA and SQIVND (reference sequence). The CDR3 extends over 17 amino acids. CDR3 in amino acids: CASSIEVSAGRTDTQYF. The CDR3 DNA reads as TGTGCCAGTAGTATAGAAGTCTCGGCAGGGCGGACAGATACGCAGTATTTT.

The genes are TRBV6-4 and TRBJ2-3; 12 bases match TRBD2. Germline V gives CDR1 MRHNA, CDR2 SNTAGT. Losses at the gene ends were 3 bases for V and 5 bases for J; bases not matched to a gene: 6. The CDR3 is made up of 16 amino acids. In nucleotides, the CDR3 is TGTGCCAGCAGTGAAGCTAGCGGGAGGGCCGGAGATACGCAGTATTTT. It codes for CASSEASGRAGDTQYF.

The chain combines TRBV6-1 with TRBJ2-7; D unclear. Germline CDR1 is MNHNS and CDR2 is SASEGT. The CDR3 sequence is 12 residues long. The V end was cut by 5 bases, the J end by 2 bases, with 7 bases between. The CDR3 protein is CASSPLTYEQYF. The CDR3 DNA is TGTGCCAGCAGTCCCCTGACCTACGAGCAGTACTTC.

The chain carries TRBV2 and TRBJ2-3; no definite D call. CDR1 and CDR2 from the germline V gene are SNHLY and FYNNEI. The CDR3 extends over 12 amino acids. V was shortened by 7 bases and J by 5 bases, with 10 bases between the two germline ends. The CDR3, as DNA: TGTGCCAGCACTTCACACGGAGATACGCAGTATTTT. It encodes CASTSHGDTQYF.

This clone was detected only once. CDR3 sequence: CASSPSPGGGWVTEAFF. For the CDR3, the DNA is TGTGCCAGCAGCCCTTCCCCCGGAGGGGGCTGGGTCACTGAAGCTTTCTTT. The chain links TRBV28 to TRBJ1-1; 7 bases agree with TRBD1. Germline loops: CDR1 MDHEN, CDR2 SYDVKM. The CDR3 runs 17 residues. V was clipped by 6 bases and J by 4 bases; unmatched bases: 17.

The V gene is TRBV27, the J gene TRBJ2-3; 14 nucleotides line up with TRBD2. There are 17 residues in the CDR3. Trimming at V came to 5 bases and at J to 5 bases, leaving 9 bases not matched to a gene. CDR1 and CDR2 from the germline V gene are MNHEY and SMNVEV (reference sequence). The CDR3 loop reads CASSHTSGLAGEDTQYF. The CDR3 nucleotides read TGTGCCAGCAGTCATACTTCGGGACTAGCGGGAGAAGATACGCAGTATTTT.

The chain uses TRBV7-9 and TRBJ1-3; D is unresolved. Germline CDR1 reads SEHNR; CDR2 reads FQNEAQ (reference sequence). The CDR3 spans 12 residues. Trimming cost V 1 base and J 5 bases, with 3 bases left between them. In DNA form, the CDR3 reads TGTGCCAGCAGCTTAGACCGAAACACCATATATTTT. Translation: CASSLDRNTIYF.

DNA for the CDR3: TGTGCCAGCAGCTTAGGGAGCGGTCGCTACAATGAGCAGTTCTTC. This encodes CASSLGSGRYNEQFF. The rearrangement uses TRBV11-2 and TRBJ2-1, with D possibly being TRBD2 (5 bases). The CDR3 runs 15 residues. The V and J ends lost 1 base and 3 bases respectively, with 10 bases between them. Germline values: CDR1 SGHAT, CDR2 FQNNGV. Variable domain in full (rest from reference TRBV11-2 and TRBJ2-1): EAGVAQSPRYKIIEKRQSVAFWCNPISGHATLYWYQQILGQGPKLLIQFQNNGVVDDSQLPKDRFSAERLKGVDSTLKIQPAKLEDSAVYLCASSLGSGRYNEQFFGPGTRLTVL.

This chain joins TRBV5-3 and TRBJ2-2, with 12 nucleotides matching TRBD2. TRBV5-3 is an ORF, with its function uncertain. The CDR3 totals 15 residues. The trim removed 3 bases at V and 5 bases at J, leaving 2 bases unmatched. The CDR3 protein is CARSSGTSGTGELFF. The CDR3 coding sequence is TGTGCCAGAAGCTCAGGGACTAGCGGGACCGGGGAGCTGTTTTTT.

The chain uses TRBV11-2 and TRBJ1-1; D not certain. The germline gives CDR1 SGHAT, CDR2 FQNNGV. CDR3 length: 14 amino acids. Trimming shortened V by 5 bases and J by 2 bases, and 12 bases separated the two germline ends. CDR3 nucleotide sequence: TGTGCCAGCAGCCAATCCCGGGCAAACACTGAAGCTTTCTTT. As protein: CASSQSRANTEAFF.

This clone was detected only once. This chain connects TRBV5-6 to TRBJ2-7; maybe TRBD1 (7 bases). The CDR3 has 14 residues. V was shortened by 4 bases and J by 5 bases, with 16 bases between the two germline ends. Germline assignment: CDR1 SGHDT and CDR2 YYEEEE. This CDR3 is CASSQQGTGNEQYF. DNA for the CDR3: TGTGCCAGCAGCCAACAGGGGACTGGGAACGAGCAGTACTTC.

The chain uses TRBV28 and TRBJ1-2, with 9 nucleotides matching TRBD1. CDR1 and CDR2 from the germline V gene are MDHEN and SYDVKM. Germline trimming cut 5 bases from V and 4 bases from J; bases unmatched to any gene: 5. This CDR3 region has 14 residues. The CDR3 reads CASSRDRVTYGYTF. The CDR3 region has the DNA TGTGCCAGCAGTCGGGACAGGGTGACCTATGGCTACACCTTC.

Only a few counts were recorded for this clone. The chain joins TRBV6-5 to TRBJ2-5; D not certain. The CDR3 sequence is 11 residues long. V was shortened by 0 bases and J by 12 bases, with 8 bases between the two germline ends. Per the germline V gene, CDR1 is MNHEY and CDR2 is SVGAGI. CDR3: CASSYSSQEYF. CDR3 sequence (DNA): TGTGCCAGCAGTTACTCGAGCCAAGAGTACTTC.

This chain connects TRBV29-1 to TRBJ2-7; D might be TRBD1 or TRBD2, each matching 5 bases. CDR1 and CDR2 (germline): SQVTM, ANQGSEA. The CDR3 has 13 residues. Deletions cut 4 bases from V and 0 bases from J, with 10 bases between. The CDR3 sequence is CSVVGPYSYEQYF. In nucleotides, the CDR3 is TGCAGCGTTGTGGGACCCTACTCCTACGAGCAGTACTTC.

The gene calls are TRBV19 and TRBJ1-1; no definite D call. The germline V gene encodes CDR1 LNHDA and CDR2 SQIVND (reference sequence). CDR3 size: 13 residues. V was pared by 2 bases and J by 9 bases, with 13 bases between. The CDR3 DNA sequence: TGTGCCAGTAGTATAAAGGCAGGTAATCAAGCTTTCTTT. This sequence encodes CASSIKAGNQAFF.

As concerns this clone: This sample also contains other DNA sequences that code for the same CDR3. J is TRBJ2-2 and V is TRBV27; D possibly uses TRBD1 or TRBD2 (5 bases each). Germline CDR1 reads MNHEY; CDR2 reads SMNVEV (reference sequence). The ends were cut back, 3 bases at V and 5 bases at J, with 7 bases in the middle. The CDR3 is 13 residues long. This CDR3 is CASSLGVTGELFF. The CDR3 nucleotides read TGTGCCAGCAGTTTGGGGGTTACCGGGGAGCTGTTTTTT.

The chain uses TRBV16 and TRBJ1-5; D perhaps matches TRBD1 (6 bases). V gave up 2 bases and J gave up 0 bases, with 14 bases separating them. The germline V gene encodes CDR1 KGHSY and CDR2 FQNENV. CDR3 size: 17 residues. This chain's CDR3 is CASSQAGTIYSNQPQHF. The CDR3 DNA reads TGTGCCAGCAGCCAAGCCGGGACAATCTATAGCAATCAGCCCCAGCATTTT.

The table lists this clone with a few counts. The rearrangement links TRBV28 to TRBJ2-7, with TRBD2 matching 10 bases. V shed 1 base and J 2 bases; nucleotides not matched to a gene: 5. Germline values: CDR1 MDHEN, CDR2 SYDVKM. The CDR3 covers 16 residues. The chain's CDR3 is CASSLLASGSTYEQYF. The CDR3 region has the DNA TGTGCCAGCAGTTTATTAGCTAGCGGGAGTACCTACGAGCAGTACTTC.

V gene TRBV10-2 combines with J gene TRBJ2-7; 8 nucleotides line up with TRBD1. V was clipped by 9 bases and J by 3 bases; unmatched bases: 13. CDR1 is WSHSY and CDR2 is SAAADI in the germline V gene. The CDR3 is made up of 15 amino acids. In nucleotides, the CDR3 is TGCGCCAGTTCCACCCTCGGACAGGGTAACTACGAGCAGTACTTC. This gives the protein CASSTLGQGNYEQYF.